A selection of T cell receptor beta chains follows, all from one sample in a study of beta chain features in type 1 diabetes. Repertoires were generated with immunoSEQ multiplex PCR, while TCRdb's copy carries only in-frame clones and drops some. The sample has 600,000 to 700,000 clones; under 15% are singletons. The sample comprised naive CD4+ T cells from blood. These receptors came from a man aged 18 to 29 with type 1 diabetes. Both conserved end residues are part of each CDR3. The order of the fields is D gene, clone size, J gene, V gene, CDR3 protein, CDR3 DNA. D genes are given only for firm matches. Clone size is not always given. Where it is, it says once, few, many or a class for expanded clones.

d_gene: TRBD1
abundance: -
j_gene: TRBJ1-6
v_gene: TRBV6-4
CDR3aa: CASSRDRGNSPLHF
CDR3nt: TGTGCCAGCAGTCGGGACAGGGGAAATTCACCCCTCCACTTT

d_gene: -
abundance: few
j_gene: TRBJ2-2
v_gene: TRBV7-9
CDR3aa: CASSLLMTGSGELFF
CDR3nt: TGTGCCAGCAGCCTCCTAATGACAGGAAGCGGGGAGCTGTTTTTT

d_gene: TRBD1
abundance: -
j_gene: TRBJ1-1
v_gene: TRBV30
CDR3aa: CAWSVQDRGEAFF
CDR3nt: TGTGCCTGGAGTGTACAGGACAGGGGTGAAGCTTTCTTT

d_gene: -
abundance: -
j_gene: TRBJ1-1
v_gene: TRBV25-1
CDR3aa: CASSQGGYTEAFF
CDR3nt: TGTGCCAGCAGCCAAGGGGGTTACACTGAAGCTTTCTTT

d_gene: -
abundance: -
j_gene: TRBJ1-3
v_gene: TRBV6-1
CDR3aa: CASSEALESSGNTIYF
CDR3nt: TGTGCCAGCAGTGAAGCGCTTGAATCCTCTGGAAACACCATATATTTT

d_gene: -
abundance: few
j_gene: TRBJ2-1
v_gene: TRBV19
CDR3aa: CASSIDQGLSYNEQFF
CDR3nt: TGTGCCAGTAGTATAGACCAGGGGTTGTCCTACAATGAGCAGTTCTTC

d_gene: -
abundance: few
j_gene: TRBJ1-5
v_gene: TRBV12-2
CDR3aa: CASRFSAGQGFDQPQHF
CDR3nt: TGTGCAAGTCGCTTTTCCGCAGGACAGGGTTTCGATCAGCCCCAGCATTTT

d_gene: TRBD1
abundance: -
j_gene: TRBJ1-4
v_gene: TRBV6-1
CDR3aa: CASSEGTGENEKLFF
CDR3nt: TGTGCCAGCAGTGAGGGGACAGGGGAAAATGAAAAACTGTTTTTT

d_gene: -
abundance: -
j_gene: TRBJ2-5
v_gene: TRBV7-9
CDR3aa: CASSLGSPPETQYF
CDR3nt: TGTGCCAGCAGCTTAGGCTCCCCCCCAGAGACCCAGTACTTC

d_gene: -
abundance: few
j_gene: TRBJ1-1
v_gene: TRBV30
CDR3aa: CAWGEGNTEAFF
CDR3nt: TGTGCCTGGGGGGAGGGGAACACTGAAGCTTTCTTT

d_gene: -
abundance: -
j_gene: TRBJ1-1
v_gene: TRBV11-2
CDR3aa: CASSSQRGGTEAFF
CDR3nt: TGTGCCAGCAGCTCCCAGCGGGGGGGCACTGAAGCTTTCTTT

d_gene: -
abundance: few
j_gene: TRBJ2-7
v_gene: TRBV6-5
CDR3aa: CASSYSSGGPYEQYF
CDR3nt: TGTGCCAGCAGTTACTCGAGTGGAGGGCCCTACGAGCAGTACTTC

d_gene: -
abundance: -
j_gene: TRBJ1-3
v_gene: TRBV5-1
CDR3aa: CASSFGVGNTIYF
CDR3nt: TGCGCCAGCAGCTTTGGAGTTGGAAACACCATATATTTT

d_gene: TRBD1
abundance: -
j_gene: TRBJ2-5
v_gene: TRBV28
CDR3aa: CASQVNSGGVETQYF
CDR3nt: TGTGCCAGCCAAGTCAATTCAGGGGGCGTGGAGACCCAGTACTTC

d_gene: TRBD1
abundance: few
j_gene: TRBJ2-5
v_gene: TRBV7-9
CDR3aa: CASSASGQGIGETQYF
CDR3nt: TGTGCCAGCAGCGCCTCCGGACAGGGAATAGGAGAGACCCAGTACTTC

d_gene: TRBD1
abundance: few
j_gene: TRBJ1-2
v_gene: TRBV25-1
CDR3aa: CASSGQGTIYGYTF
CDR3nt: TGTGCCAGCAGTGGACAGGGAACGATCTATGGCTACACCTTC

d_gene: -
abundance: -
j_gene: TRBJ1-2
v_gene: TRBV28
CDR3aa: CASSPSPGYTF
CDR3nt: TGTGCCAGCAGCCCCTCACCGGGCTACACCTTC

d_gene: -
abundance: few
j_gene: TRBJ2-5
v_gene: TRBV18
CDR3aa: CASSPQAQETQYF
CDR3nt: TGTGCCAGCTCACCACAGGCTCAAGAGACCCAGTACTTC

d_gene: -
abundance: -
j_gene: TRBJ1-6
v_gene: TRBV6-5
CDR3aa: CASSYRGALHF
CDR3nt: TGTGCCAGCAGTTATAGGGGGGCCCTCCACTTT

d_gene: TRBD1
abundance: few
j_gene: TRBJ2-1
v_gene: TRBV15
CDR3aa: CATSRAPDRGSSYNEQFF
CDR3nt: TGTGCCACCAGCAGAGCTCCGGACAGGGGAAGCTCCTACAATGAGCAGTTCTTC

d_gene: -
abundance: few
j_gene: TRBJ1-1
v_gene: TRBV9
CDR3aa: CASSVAPTGLLAATEAFF
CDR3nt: TGTGCCAGCAGCGTAGCCCCGACCGGTCTCCTAGCGGCCACTGAAGCTTTCTTT

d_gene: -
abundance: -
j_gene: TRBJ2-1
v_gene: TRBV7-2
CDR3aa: CASSSLAGRAYNEQFF
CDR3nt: TGTGCCAGCAGCTCCCTAGCAGGGCGGGCTTACAATGAGCAGTTCTTC

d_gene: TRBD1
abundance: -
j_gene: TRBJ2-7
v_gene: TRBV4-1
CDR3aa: CASSKTSAGTESYEQYF
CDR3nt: TGCGCCAGCAGCAAAACCTCGGCCGGGACAGAGTCCTACGAGCAGTACTTC

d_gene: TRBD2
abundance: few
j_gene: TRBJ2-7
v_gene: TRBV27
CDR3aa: CASSLSAGYYEQYF
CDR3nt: TGTGCCAGCAGTTTATCAGCGGGGTACTACGAGCAGTACTTC

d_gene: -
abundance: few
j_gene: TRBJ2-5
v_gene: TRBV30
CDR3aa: CAWSSSQETQYF
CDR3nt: TGTGCCTGGAGTTCCTCGCAAGAGACCCAGTACTTC

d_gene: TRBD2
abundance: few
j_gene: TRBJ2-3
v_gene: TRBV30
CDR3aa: CAWSVRTSGTSTDTQYF
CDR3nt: TGTGCCTGGAGTGTACGGACTAGCGGAACAAGCACAGATACGCAGTATTTT

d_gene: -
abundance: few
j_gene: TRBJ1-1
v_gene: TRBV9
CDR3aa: CASSHPEGRTTEAFF
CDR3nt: TGTGCCAGCAGCCACCCGGAGGGGAGGACAACTGAAGCTTTCTTT

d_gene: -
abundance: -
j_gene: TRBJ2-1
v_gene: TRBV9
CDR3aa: CASGLGGADGNEQFF
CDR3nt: TGTGCCAGCGGATTAGGGGGGGCCGACGGCAATGAGCAGTTCTTC

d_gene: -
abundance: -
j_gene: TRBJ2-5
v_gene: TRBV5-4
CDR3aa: CASSLDQGETQYF
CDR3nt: TGTGCCAGCAGCTTGGACCAGGGGGAGACCCAGTACTTC

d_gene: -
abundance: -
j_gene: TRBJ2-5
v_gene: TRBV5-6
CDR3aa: CASSWRETQYF
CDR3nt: TGTGCCAGCAGCTGGAGGGAGACCCAGTACTTC

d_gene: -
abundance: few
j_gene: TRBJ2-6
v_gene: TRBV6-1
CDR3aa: CASSERALSGANVLTF
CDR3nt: TGTGCCAGCAGTGAAAGGGCCTTATCTGGGGCCAACGTCCTGACTTTC

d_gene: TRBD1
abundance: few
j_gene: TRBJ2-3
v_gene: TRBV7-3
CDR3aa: CASSYPQGALREF
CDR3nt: TGTGCCAGCAGCTACCCCCAGGGGGCCCTCCGAGAATTT

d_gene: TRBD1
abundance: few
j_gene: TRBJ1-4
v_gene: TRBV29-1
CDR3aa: CSALDRSNEKLFF
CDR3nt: TGCAGCGCTTTGGACAGGTCTAATGAAAAACTGTTTTTT

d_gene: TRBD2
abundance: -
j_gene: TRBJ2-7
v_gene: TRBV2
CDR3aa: CASSVERGVMYEQYF
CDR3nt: TGTGCCAGCAGTGTGGAGCGGGGGGTTATGTACGAGCAGTACTTC

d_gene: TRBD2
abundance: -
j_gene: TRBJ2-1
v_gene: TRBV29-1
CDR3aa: CSVVFLGAGGGYGEQFF
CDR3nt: TGCAGCGTTGTCTTTTTGGGAGCGGGGGGTGGTTACGGTGAGCAGTTCTTC

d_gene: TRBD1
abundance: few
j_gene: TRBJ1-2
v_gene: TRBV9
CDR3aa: CASSVGPLRGGYTF
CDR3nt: TGTGCCAGCAGCGTAGGACCCCTCAGGGGGGGCTACACCTTC

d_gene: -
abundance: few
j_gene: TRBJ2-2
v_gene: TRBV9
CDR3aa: CASSVLTGELFF
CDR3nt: TGTGCCAGCAGCGTGCTCACCGGGGAGCTGTTTTTT

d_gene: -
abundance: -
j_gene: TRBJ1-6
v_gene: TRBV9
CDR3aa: CASNGGDGNSPLHF
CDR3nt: TGTGCCAGCAATGGAGGAGATGGCAATTCACCCCTCCACTTT

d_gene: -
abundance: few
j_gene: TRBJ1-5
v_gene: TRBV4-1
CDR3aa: CASSQTGQGQPQHF
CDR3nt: TGCGCCAGCAGCCAGACAGGCCAGGGGCAGCCCCAGCATTTT